These 22 T cell receptor beta chains were all obtained from the same sample, sequenced in a study of cytomegalovirus exposure and HLA in healthy donors. Both 60 Vbeta primers and 13 Jbeta primers went into the PCR. Profiling relied on immunoSEQ multiplex PCR, and the TCRdb table lists in-frame clones only, not all of them. The sample lists 200,000 to 250,000 clones; about 80% were seen once. The sequenced material came from PBMCs. Receptors originate from a woman in her thirties or forties in good health and CMV-seronegative.

This clone was recorded only once. This chain uses TRBV28 with TRBJ2-3; TRBD2 agrees at 9 bases. This CDR3 comprises 17 residues. Germline V gene lookup returns CDR1 MDHEN and CDR2 SYDVKM. Trimming cost V 4 bases and J 6 bases; bases outside gene matches: 14. This CDR3 is CASSSSTGGGAHDTQYF. The CDR3, as DNA: TGTGCCAGCAGTTCCTCGACTGGCGGGGGGGCCCACGATACGCAGTATTTT.

A few counts support this clone. J is TRBJ1-2 and V is TRBV4-2; possibly TRBD1 for D (5 bases). Trimming removed 1 base at V and 8 bases at J, with 14 bases between. Per the germline V gene, CDR1 is LGHNA and CDR2 is YNFKEQ. The CDR3 is made up of 14 amino acids. The CDR3 spells CASSQGGEGRGYTF. DNA for the CDR3: TGTGCCAGCAGCCAAGGAGGGGAGGGGAGAGGCTACACCTTC.

This clone showed up just once. The chain recombines TRBV11-3 with TRBJ2-5; a possible D gene is TRBD1 (5 bases). Germline CDR1 and CDR2: SGHNT and YENEEA. The CDR3 has 14 amino acids. Trimming took off 1 base at V and 5 bases at J, with 11 bases between the two ends. The CDR3 sequence: CASSLALKGETQYF. The CDR3 DNA follows: TGTGCCAGCAGCTTAGCTCTGAAGGGGGAGACCCAGTACTTC.

V usage is TRBV10-3 and J usage is TRBJ2-1, with D tentatively TRBD2 (6 bases). The CDR3 length is 15 residues. Trimming took 3 bases from V and 6 from J, leaving 15 bases between them. The V gene's germline CDR1 is ENHRY and CDR2 SYGVKD. This chain's CDR3 is CAISEGLRGSNEQFF. For the CDR3, the DNA is TGTGCCATCAGTGAAGGTCTTCGGGGGTCCAATGAGCAGTTCTTC.

The V gene is TRBV28, the J gene TRBJ1-5, with TRBD1 as a possible D gene (5 bases). The CDR3 totals 17 residues. The germline CDR1 and CDR2 sequences are MDHEN and SYDVKM. Trimming left V 5 bases short and J 0 bases short, with 17 bases between. The CDR3 region is CASSTGQRVYSNQPQHF. The CDR3, as DNA: TGTGCCAGCAGTACCGGACAACGGGTTTATAGCAATCAGCCCCAGCATTTT.

This clone has just one count. This chain uses TRBV6-1 with TRBJ1-1, with 8 bases identical to TRBD1. CDR1 MNHNS and CDR2 SASEGT come from the germline V gene. This CDR3 is built from 14 residues. The ends lost 5 bases at V and 3 bases at J; junction bases unmatched: 5. Here the CDR3 reads CASSLQGVDTEAFF. The CDR3, as DNA: TGTGCCAGCAGTTTACAGGGGGTGGACACTGAAGCTTTCTTT.

This clone has a handful of counts. V gene TRBV19 combines with J gene TRBJ1-5, with unresolved D. Germline V CDR1 and CDR2: LNHDA, SQIVND (reference sequence). The CDR3 is made up of 15 amino acids. V dropped 3 bases and J dropped 7 bases, with 16 bases sitting between them. CDR3 sequence reads: CASSMARASGQPQHF. CDR3 nucleotide sequence: TGTGCCAGTAGTATGGCCCGGGCCTCGGGACAGCCCCAGCATTTT.

This clone was seen once. The V gene is TRBV10-3, the J gene TRBJ1-5; D is perhaps TRBD1 (6 bases). Germline CDR1 ENHRY, CDR2 SYGVKD. This CDR3 spans 17 amino acids. V was trimmed by 2 bases and J by 7 bases, leaving 21 bases between them. The CDR3 spells CAISEGGGGIGGQPQHF. CDR3 nucleotide sequence: TGTGCCATCAGTGAGGGGGGGGGCGGGATCGGCGGGCAGCCCCAGCATTTT.

The chain has TRBV7-9 and TRBJ2-3; 7 bases are a match to TRBD2. The CDR3 has 14 residues. Trimming took 3 bases from V and 5 from J; bases not matched to a gene: 5. The germline V gene encodes CDR1 SEHNR and CDR2 FQNEAQ (reference sequence). CDR3 nucleotide sequence: TGTGCCAGCAGCTTTGGCGGGAGTTTAGATACGCAGTATTTT. Protein: CASSFGGSLDTQYF.

CDR3 sequence: CASSSQTGTSSTDTQYF. The CDR3 DNA reads TGTGCCAGCAGTAGTCAGACAGGGACATCTAGCACAGATACGCAGTATTTT. This chain joins TRBV2 and TRBJ2-3; 7 bases are shared with TRBD1. Trimming took 5 bases from V and 0 from J; bases not matched to a gene: 11. The CDR3 has 17 amino acids. Germline CDR1 and CDR2: SNHLY and FYNNEI.

The chain carries TRBV6-1 and TRBJ1-2, with D uncertain. The CDR3 sequence is 15 residues long. Germline values: CDR1 MNHNS, CDR2 SASEGT. V shed 0 bases and J shed 3 bases, with 11 bases lying between them. CDR3 nucleotide sequence: TGTGCCAGCAGTGAAGCGCTTCCACAGCACTATGGCTACACCTTC. It specifies CASSEALPQHYGYTF.

V is TRBV2 and J is TRBJ2-7; tentative D call: TRBD2 (6 bases). V lost 2 bases and J 7 bases, leaving 15 bases between the germline ends. The CDR3 is made up of 14 amino acids. Germline CDR1 and CDR2: SNHLY and FYNNEI. The CDR3 DNA follows: TGTGCCAGCAGTGAATCGGGACTTACTGGGGAGCAGTACTTC. Residues: CASSESGLTGEQYF.

The genes are TRBV28 and TRBJ2-1; D unresolved. The ends were cut back, 5 bases at V and 3 bases at J, with 14 bases in the middle. CDR3 length: 15 amino acids. CDR1 and CDR2 (germline): MDHEN, SYDVKM. CDR3 sequence reads: CASSPQIFVYNEQFF. The CDR3 DNA follows: TGTGCCAGCAGTCCTCAGATATTCGTCTACAATGAGCAGTTCTTC.

J is TRBJ2-3 and V is TRBV28, with D tentatively TRBD2 (6 bases). V dropped 2 bases and J dropped 6 bases, with 12 bases sitting between them. Per the germline V gene, CDR1 is MDHEN and CDR2 is SYDVKM. This CDR3 is built from 14 residues. The CDR3 reads CASSLVGGGDTQYF. The DNA for the CDR3 is TGTGCCAGCAGTTTAGTGGGGGGTGGCGATACGCAGTATTTT.

V is TRBV2 and J is TRBJ2-5; TRBD2 agrees at 9 bases. The V segment lost 7 bases and the J segment 9 bases; nucleotides outside the gene matches: 9. The CDR3 totals 13 residues. Germline V gene sequence: CDR1 SNHLY, CDR2 FYNNEI. CDR3 region: CASTPSGEAAQYF. The CDR3 bases are TGTGCCAGCACCCCTAGCGGGGAGGCAGCCCAGTACTTC.

This chain links TRBV2 with TRBJ2-7, with D possibly TRBD1 on 6 matching bases. Trimming pared 4 bases from V and 2 bases from J, leaving 12 bases between. Per germline, CDR1 SNHLY and CDR2 FYNNEI. The CDR3 has 14 amino acids. CDR3 nucleotide sequence: TGTGCCAGCAGTGGGGGACAATCGACCTACGAGCAGTACTTC. It specifies CASSGGQSTYEQYF.

This sequence joins TRBV5-4 and TRBJ2-1; 7 bases align to TRBD2. There are 13 residues in the CDR3. V was pared by 6 bases and J by 9 bases, with 9 bases of the junction left unmatched. Per germline, CDR1 SGHNT and CDR2 YYREEE (reference sequence). CDR3 loop: CASILGPGGEQFF. The CDR3 nucleotides read TGTGCCAGCATCCTTGGTCCGGGAGGTGAGCAGTTCTTC.

The chain joins TRBV6-5 to TRBJ2-7; no clear D. Germline V gives CDR1 MNHEY, CDR2 SVGAGI. V shed 11 bases and J shed 6 bases, with 14 bases lying between them. The CDR3 has 11 amino acids. The CDR3 loop is CAPHSGPEQYF. The CDR3 nucleotides are TGTGCCCCCCACTCTGGGCCCGAGCAGTACTTC.

The chain uses TRBV7-8 and TRBJ1-5; maybe TRBD1 (5 bases). The CDR3 covers 15 residues. Germline V gene lookup returns CDR1 SGHVS and CDR2 FQNEAQ. V was cut by 1 base and J by 4 bases, with 11 bases left in between. The CDR3 sequence: CASSLEGAGNQPQHF. The CDR3 DNA reads TGTGCCAGCAGCTTAGAAGGGGCTGGGAATCAGCCCCAGCATTTT.

The chain has TRBV7-3 and TRBJ2-2, with 9 bases identical to TRBD1. In germline, CDR1 is SGHTA, CDR2 FQGTGA. CDR3 length: 15 amino acids. With 5 bases clipped from V and 5 bases from J, the junction kept 6 bases outside the gene matches. CDR3 loop: CASSAWTGDTGELFF. The CDR3 nucleotides read TGTGCCAGCAGCGCCTGGACAGGGGATACCGGGGAGCTGTTTTTT.

This clone was seen a few times. The V gene is TRBV10-1, the J gene TRBJ2-5; D may be TRBD1 (6 bases). The J call could be wrong; TRBJ2-7 is a better fit for the DNA end. CDR3 length: 14 residues. CDR1 WNHNN and CDR2 SYGVQD come from the germline V gene (reference sequence). For the CDR3, the DNA is TGCGCCAGCAGTGAGGGGGGCAGACCCTACGAGCAGTACTTC. This gives the protein CASSEGGRPYEQYF.

The chain joins TRBV7-2 to TRBJ2-3; possibly TRBD2 for D (6 bases). V lost 6 bases, J lost 1 base, and 14 bases lay in between. The CDR3 runs 15 residues. Germline V gene data show CDR1 as SGHTA and CDR2 as FQGNSA. CDR3 bases: TGTGCCAGCAGACTAGCAGTGAGGGGCACAGATACGCAGTATTTT. It translates to CASRLAVRGTDTQYF.